The TCR beta chain under discussion was sequenced for a study of blood T cell repertoires in COVID-19 (TCRdb year 2020). Regarding the research as a whole: Collaborator samples came from the United States, Italy and Spain and covered acute and convalescent phases of COVID-19. Nearly every sample came with metadata listing a de-identified subject ID, COVID-19 status, age in years and sex. The prospective study material was composed of cDNA or gDNA derived from T cells, B-cell-depleted T cells, or PBMCs. The repertoires were released in a freely available public database intended as a resource for research on the immune response to SARS-CoV-2. Subjects who had been exposed to COVID-19, were actively infected with it, or had recovered from it provided the deeply sampled blood TCRbeta repertoires that made up the dataset. Where HLA class I and class II types were available, the types were taken from metadata supplied by the sample provider, not from assay-based typing. Samples came from the ongoing ImmuneRACE study (first 160 participants) plus 1,254 subjects from 6 global collaborators.

Points on this clone: This clone's antigen is unknown. No base quality information exists; no much larger clone differs at one position.

Whole blood was collected in K2EDTA tubes by collaborating institutions according to the institutions' own protocols. For TCRbeta analysis, collaborators shipped samples as frozen whole blood, isolated PBMCs, or DNA extracted from either of those sample types. The paper as a whole reports these results and caveats: Clinical and demographic metadata were provided uncurated, with the amount varying by source and participant.

The CDR3 covers 14 residues, taking in both the cysteine and the phenylalanine. This entry keeps only the CDR3 DNA: 42 bases, framed from base 1. V sheds 0 bases and J sheds 12 bases, leaving 18 bases between their ends. CDR1 is given as ENHRY and CDR2 as SYGVKD, both from the germline V gene. TCRbeta CDR3 regions were amplified from genomic DNA by means of the immunoSEQ Assay, a bias-controlled multiplex PCR. The authors' pipeline ran thus. The number of nucleated cells in each sample was estimated from the amplification of reference gene primers within the assay. To quantify the absolute abundance of each unique TCRbeta CDR3 rearrangement, sequence reads were collapsed and filtered. For each sample, productive Simpson clonality was calculated as the square root of Simpson's diversity index across productive rearrangements. Imported from immuneACCESS, the table was reduced by TCRdb to in-frame sequences with V and J called. These copies leave out some clones; in studies compared against another copy, an unresolved V gene accounts for under half, and the cause of the remainder is not known. Clone size and V and J calls were adopted from that table, with D and trimming inferred from the DNA. This sample lists a few hundred thousand clones; 80% to 90% were detected once. The ten top clones hold 6.2% of the sample.

The source of this sequence is a man in his 60s with acute or convalescent COVID-19. The sequence joins TRBV10-3 to TRBJ2-7; 6 matching bases give a weak D call of TRBD1. The sequenced sample was peripheral blood. This receptor has the CDR3 CAISESNREIKPYF. The DNA sequence follows: TGTGCCATCAGTGAGTCGAACAGGGAAATCAAGCCGTACTTC.